This record concerns one TCR beta chain sequence. Its antigen is undetermined. The data originate from a study of cytomegalovirus exposure and HLA in healthy donors. Turning to the study itself: When about 400 donors were genotyped, about 86% of them were found to fall in the Caucasian-associated ancestry cluster. Study-wide results and limits: Reported findings show TCR beta sequences accurately forecast HLA-A and HLA-B alleles in most subjects.

The PCR had 60 Vbeta and 13 Jbeta primers. Clones were read by immunoSEQ multiplex PCR, and TCRdb kept only the in-frame ones, dropping some. In total, the table holds tens of thousands of clones. The length of the CDR3 is 11 residues. Sequenced sample: PBMCs. This TCR derives from a female donor in good health and CMV-seropositive. The V and J genes are TRBV12-1 and TRBJ2-5; TRBD1 is the table's D call and was not checked against the DNA. TRBV12-1 is a listed pseudogene. CDR3 region: CASSPKAGQYF. CDR3 DNA sequence: TGTGCCAGCAGCCCCAAGGCAGGGCAGTACTTC.